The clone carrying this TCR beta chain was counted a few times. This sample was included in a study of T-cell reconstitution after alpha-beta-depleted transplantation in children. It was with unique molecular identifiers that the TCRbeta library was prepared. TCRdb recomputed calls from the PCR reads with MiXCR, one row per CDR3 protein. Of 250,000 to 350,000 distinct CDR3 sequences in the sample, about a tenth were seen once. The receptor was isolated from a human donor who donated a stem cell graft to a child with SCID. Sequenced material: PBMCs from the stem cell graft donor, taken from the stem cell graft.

In nucleotides, the CDR3 is TGTGCCAGCAGCTTAGAAGCGGGGGGCTCCTACGAGCAGTACTTC. This sequence encodes CASSLEAGGSYEQYF. The chain combines TRBV11-2 with TRBJ2-7; TRBD2 matches at 9 bases. This CDR3 has 15 residues. Trimming removed 0 bases from V and 0 bases from J; junction bases left unmatched: 0. Germline lookup yields CDR1 SGHAT and CDR2 FQNNGV. Combining the CDR3 with reference TRBV11-2 and TRBJ2-7 gives the whole variable domain EAGVAQSPRYKIIEKRQSVAFWCNPISGHATLYWYQQILGQGPKLLIQFQNNGVVDDSQLPKDRFSAERLKGVDSTLKIQPAKLEDSAVYLCASSLEAGGSYEQYFGPGTRLTVT.